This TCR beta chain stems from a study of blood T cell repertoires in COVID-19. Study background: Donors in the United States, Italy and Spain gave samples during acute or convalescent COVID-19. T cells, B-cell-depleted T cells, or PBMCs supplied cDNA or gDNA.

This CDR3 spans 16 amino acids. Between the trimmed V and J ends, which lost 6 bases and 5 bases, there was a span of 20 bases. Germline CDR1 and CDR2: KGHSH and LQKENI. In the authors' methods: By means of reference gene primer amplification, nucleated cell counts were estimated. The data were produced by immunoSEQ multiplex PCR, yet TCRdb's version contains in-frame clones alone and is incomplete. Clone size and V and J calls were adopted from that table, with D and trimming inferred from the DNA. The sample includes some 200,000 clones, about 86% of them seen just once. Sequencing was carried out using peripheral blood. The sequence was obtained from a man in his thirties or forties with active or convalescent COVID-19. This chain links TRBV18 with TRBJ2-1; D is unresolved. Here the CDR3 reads CASSLLQSSVDNEQFF. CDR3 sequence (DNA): TGTGCCAGCTCCCTACTACAAAGTAGTGTCGACAATGAGCAGTTCTTC.